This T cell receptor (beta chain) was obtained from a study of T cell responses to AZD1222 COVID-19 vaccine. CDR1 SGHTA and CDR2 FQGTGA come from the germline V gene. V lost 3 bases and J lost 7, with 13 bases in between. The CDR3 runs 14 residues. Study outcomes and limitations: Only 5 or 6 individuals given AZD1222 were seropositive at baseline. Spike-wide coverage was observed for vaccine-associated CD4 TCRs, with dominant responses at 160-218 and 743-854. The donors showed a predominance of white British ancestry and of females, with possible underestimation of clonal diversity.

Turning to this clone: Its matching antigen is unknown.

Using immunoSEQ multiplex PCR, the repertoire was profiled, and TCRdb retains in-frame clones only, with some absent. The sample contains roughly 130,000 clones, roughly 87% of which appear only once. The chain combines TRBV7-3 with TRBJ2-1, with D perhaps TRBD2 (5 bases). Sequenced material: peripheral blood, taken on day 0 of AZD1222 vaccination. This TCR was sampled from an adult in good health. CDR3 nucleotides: TGTGCCAGCAGCTTCCGGGGAGCGGAAAATGAGCAGTTCTTC. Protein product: CASSFRGAENEQFF.